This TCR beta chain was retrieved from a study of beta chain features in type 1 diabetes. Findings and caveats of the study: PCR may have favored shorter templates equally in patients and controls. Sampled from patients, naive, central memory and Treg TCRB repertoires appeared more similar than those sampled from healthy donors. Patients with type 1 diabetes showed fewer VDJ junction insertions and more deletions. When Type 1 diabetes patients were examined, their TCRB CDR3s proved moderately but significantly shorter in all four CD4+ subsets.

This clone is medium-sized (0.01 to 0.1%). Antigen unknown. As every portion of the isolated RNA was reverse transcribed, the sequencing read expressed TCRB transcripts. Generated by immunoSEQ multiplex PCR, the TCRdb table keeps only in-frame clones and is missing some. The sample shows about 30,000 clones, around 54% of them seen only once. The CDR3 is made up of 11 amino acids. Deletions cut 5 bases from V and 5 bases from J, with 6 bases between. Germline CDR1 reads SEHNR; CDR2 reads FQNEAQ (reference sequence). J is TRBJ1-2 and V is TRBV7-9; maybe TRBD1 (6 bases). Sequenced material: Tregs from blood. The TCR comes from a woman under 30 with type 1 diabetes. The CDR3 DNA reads TGTGCCAGCAGCACAGGGTATGGCTACACCTTC. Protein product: CASSTGYGYTF.